This record looks at one T cell receptor (beta chain) sequence and its context. This entry comes from a study of blood T cell repertoires in COVID-19. Study background: PBMCs, B-cell-depleted T cells, or T cells provided the cDNA or gDNA that made up the material.

Germline values: CDR1 SGHAT, CDR2 FQDESV (reference sequence). V was pared by 6 bases and J by 2 bases, with 14 bases between. The CDR3 is 14 residues long. The protocol was immunoSEQ multiplex PCR, while the TCRdb copy is restricted to in-frame clones and leaves out a portion. Here the sample spans about 73,000 clones, about 86% being singletons. V is TRBV11-1 and J is TRBJ2-7; D possibly corresponds to TRBD2 (6 bases). Sequencing was done on a sample of peripheral blood. This TCR derives from a man in his forties or fifties with active COVID-19. For the CDR3, the DNA is TGTGCCAGCAGTACCGGGACTTCCCCCTACGAGCAGTACTTC. Encoded protein: CASSTGTSPYEQYF.